These 2 T cell receptor beta chains originate from one sample sequenced in a study of CXCR3-negative and CXCR3-positive naive CD8 T cells. Each TRB cDNA library was prepared by 5' RACE (with UMI labels). TCRdb reanalyzed the 5' RACE reads and collapses them to one entry per CDR3 protein, without DNA. The record lists approximately 60,000 distinct CDR3 sequences, of which the ten most abundant hold about a quarter. Sequences were obtained from memory CD8+ T cells from blood. These receptors were obtained from a human donor in good health. Some clones in this sample may be carry-over from other donors' samples.

The chain recombines TRBV7-9 with TRBJ2-1; TCRdb's D gene call, TRBD2, goes unchecked for lack of DNA. Germline V CDR1 and CDR2: SEHNR, FQNEAQ (reference sequence). This CDR3 is 16 amino acids long. The CDR3 reads CASSFQTSGTYNEQFF.

This CDR3 reads CASSYLGLELYEQYF. This rearrangement joins TRBV6-2 or TRBV6-3 to TRBJ2-7; as DNA is missing, the TRBD2 call by TCRdb cannot be tested. The CDR3 consists of 15 residues. Germline CDR1 reads MNHEY; CDR2 reads SVGEGT.